This T cell receptor beta chain was found in a study of T cells in Graves' hyperthyroidism and ophthalmopathy. CDR1 is SGHAT and CDR2 is FQNNGV in the germline V gene. This CDR3 comprises 16 residues. The trim removed 5 bases at V and 4 bases at J, leaving 12 bases unmatched. The CDR3 regions of TCR beta were amplified from RNA transcripts. Primed by the HTBI set, a first-round RT-PCR was run on the TCR CDR3. TCRdb re-called the multiplex PCR reads with MiXCR, one entry per CDR3 protein. The repertoire holds 300,000 to 400,000 distinct CDR3 sequences, with 14% as singletons. Ten or more counts support this clonotype.

The rearrangement joins TRBV11-2 to TRBJ2-3; 7 bases match TRBD2. The sequenced material came from blood. The TCR originated in a woman between 25 and 40 years old with Graves' ophthalmopathy. The CDR3, as DNA: TGTGCCAGCAGCGTCCGGTTGTTGGGGGGGGCAGATACGCAGTATTTT. It specifies CASSVRLLGGADTQYF.